The clone carrying this T cell receptor beta chain was found a few times. This entry is derived from a study of blood T cells in healthy people across ages. V was shortened by 4 bases and J by 1 base, with 16 bases between the two germline ends. Germline assignment: CDR1 SQVTM and CDR2 ANQGSEA. The CDR3 consists of 15 residues. The second PCR ran roughly 6 to 11 cycles with a sample-barcoded 5' primer and J-beta primers. TCRdb recomputed calls from the 5' RACE reads with MiXCR, one row per CDR3 protein. Among 1.5 million to 2 million distinct CDR3 sequences, roughly 28% were seen once, and the ten largest hold 7% to 9%. Donation came from healthy Caucasian individuals in Russia who were aged 6 to 90.

The sequenced sample consisted of blood. This receptor was identified in a woman aged 25 to 39 in good health. This chain links TRBV29-1 with TRBJ1-2, with a possible D match to TRBD1 (6 bases). The DNA of the CDR3 is TGCAGCGTTGGGACAGTAGAGCAACTTAACTATGGCTACACCTTC. Protein: CSVGTVEQLNYGYTF.